Each of the 18 T cell receptor beta chains below was sequenced from the same sample in a study of post-analysis software for immune sequencing data. Findings of the study overall: Relative to controls, patients had 4 or 5 TRBV segments at higher frequency, with TRBV5-6, TRBV5-1 and TRBV20-1 among these.

The antigens for these receptors are not known. TCR beta libraries were prepared from cDNA with unique molecular identifiers. TCRdb ran MiXCR on the PCR reads and lists one entry per CDR3 protein. The table has around 500,000 distinct CDR3 sequences, roughly 34% seen once. The sequencing sample was made of blood. The receptors originated from a girl aged 2-17 years with multiple sclerosis.

The V call is TRBV30, the J call TRBJ2-1; weak D call: TRBD1 (6 bases). The last part of the DNA fits TRBJ2-7 better; the J call may be wrong. The CDR3 has 13 residues. CDR1 GTSNPN and CDR2 SVGIG come from the germline V gene (reference sequence). CDR3 sequence: CAWSIHRDYEQYF. In DNA form, the CDR3 reads TGTGCCTGGAGTATTCACAGGGACTACGAGCAGTACTTC.

The chain combines TRBV20-1 with TRBJ2-3; no reliable D call. The V end lost 3 bases, the J end lost 0 bases, and 7 bases lay between the germline ends. From germline, CDR1 is DFQATT and CDR2 SNEGSKA (reference sequence). The CDR3 consists of 13 residues. The CDR3 sequence: CSASLGSTDTQYF. CDR3 in DNA: TGCAGTGCTAGTTTGGGGAGCACAGATACGCAGTATTTT.

In this sample, this clonotype turned up once. This chain connects TRBV7-2 to TRBJ2-2, with 7 bases identical to TRBD2. V was pared by 11 bases and J by 4 bases, with 7 bases of the junction left unmatched. The CDR3 runs to 13 residues. The germline V gene encodes CDR1 SGHTA and CDR2 FQGNSA. CDR3 nucleotides: TGTACCGCCCCGGGACTAATCACCGGGGAGCTGTTTTTT. Translating gives CTAPGLITGELFF.

The count of this clonotype is one. V and J are TRBV7-3 and TRBJ2-1; TRBD2 matches at 8 bases. This CDR3 region has 15 residues. J lost 10 bases, V lost 5 bases, and 13 bases had no gene match. CDR1 is SGHTA and CDR2 is FQGTGA in the germline V gene. CDR3 residues: CASSPMAGGSGEQFF. The CDR3, as DNA: TGTGCCAGCAGCCCGATGGCGGGGGGTTCAGGGGAGCAGTTCTTC.

Worth noting for this clonotype: Given a much more abundant clone one base away, this may be a read error. The V call is TRBV12-3 or TRBV12-4, the J call TRBJ2-1; the match to TRBD1 covers 7 bases. CDR3 length: 14 residues. CDR3 residues: CASSLTGSYNVQFF. CDR3 nucleotide sequence: TGTGCCAGCAGTCTGACAGGGTCCTACAATGTGCAGTTCTTC.

The chain uses TRBV6-5 and TRBJ2-3; perhaps TRBD1 as D (6 bases). V lost 2 bases and J lost 0, with 15 bases in between. CDR3 length: 17 amino acids. Germline values: CDR1 MNHEY, CDR2 SVGAGI. The CDR3 here is CASSYKGQSFSTDTQYF. CDR3 in DNA: TGTGCCAGCAGTTACAAAGGACAGTCATTTAGCACAGATACGCAGTATTTT.

Of note for this clonotype: A read error is possible here, since a much larger clone lies one base away. V is TRBV25-1 and J is TRBJ2-3; the match to TRBD2 covers 12 bases. V dropped 7 bases and J dropped 3; count of bases not matched to a gene: 2. The germline V gene has CDR1 MGHDK and CDR2 SYGVNS. The CDR3 totals 14 residues. The CDR3 DNA reads TGTGCCAGCAATCTAGCGGGGGGGACAGATACGCAGTATTTT. It yields the protein CASNLAGGTDTQYF.

This clonotype was detected only a few times. V usage is TRBV18 and J usage is TRBJ2-2; 8 bases match TRBD1. V was clipped by 2 bases and J by 1 base; unmatched bases: 3. CDR1 and CDR2 (germline): KGHSH, LQKENI. The CDR3 sequence is 16 residues long. The CDR3 DNA reads as TGTGCCAGCTCACCAGAAGGGACAGGGAACACCGGGGAGCTGTTTTTT. Translated: CASSPEGTGNTGELFF.

The V and J genes are TRBV28 and TRBJ1-1; D gene ambiguous. The CDR3 loop spans 13 amino acids. V was pared by 3 bases and J by 3 bases, with 8 bases between. The germline CDR1 and CDR2 sequences are MDHEN and SYDVKM. The CDR3 region has the DNA TGTGCCAGCAGTTTGGTAATCGACACTGAAGCTTTCTTT. Amino acid sequence: CASSLVIDTEAFF.

This rearrangement joins TRBV25-1 to TRBJ1-1, with D possibly TRBD1 on 5 matching bases. V lost 8 bases to trimming and J lost 0 bases, with 19 bases between them. The CDR3 runs 16 residues. The germline V gene has CDR1 MGHDK and CDR2 SYGVNS. Here the CDR3 DNA reads TGTGCCAGCCCCCTGACACACCGGGGCATGAACACTGAAGCTTTCTTT. As protein: CASPLTHRGMNTEAFF. The variable domain in full, completed from reference TRBV25-1 and TRBJ1-1, reads EADIYQTPRYLVIGTGKKITLECSQTMGHDKMYWYQQDPGMELHLIHYSYGVNSTEKGDLSSESTVSRIRTEHFPLTLESARPSHTSQYLCASPLTHRGMNTEAFFGQGTRLTVV.

This rearrangement joins TRBV29-1 to TRBJ2-7, with a tentative D call TRBD2 (5 bases). The V and J ends lost 7 bases and 0 bases respectively, with 16 bases between them. This CDR3 is built from 14 residues. Germline V gene data show CDR1 as SQVTM and CDR2 as ANQGSEA. In nucleotides, the CDR3 is TGCAGCGCCGTCGTCACGGGGAGCTCCTACGAGCAGTACTTC. Its protein is CSAVVTGSSYEQYF.

This clonotype was counted between two and nine times. CDR3 bases: TGTGCCAGCAGCACCTCGGACAGGGCTGAAAAACTGTTTTTT. It codes for CASSTSDRAEKLFF. The chain joins TRBV7-9 to TRBJ1-4; 8 bases map to TRBD1. The V and J ends lost 5 bases and 7 bases, in that order; junction bases with no gene match: 6. Germline V gene lookup returns CDR1 SEHNR and CDR2 FQNEAQ (reference sequence). The CDR3 covers 14 residues.

In nucleotides, the CDR3 is TGTGCCAGCACCCTATCGAGGGACCCCTACGAGCAGTACTTC. Translation: CASTLSRDPYEQYF. The chain has TRBV6-6 and TRBJ2-7, with D perhaps matching TRBD1 or TRBD2 (5 bases each). Germline CDR1 and CDR2: MNHNY and SVGAGI (reference sequence). Trimming pared 7 bases from V and 2 bases from J, leaving 15 bases between. This CDR3 has 14 residues.

About this clonotype: The junction does not match germline at one end; this may be a read error. The V call is TRBV20-1, the J call TRBJ1-2; 8 bases map to TRBD1. Germline CDR1 reads DFQATT; CDR2 reads SNEGSKA (reference sequence). This CDR3 has 13 residues. This chain's CDR3 is CSAAGQGNYGYIF. The CDR3 DNA follows: TGCAGTGCGGCCGGACAGGGCAACTATGGCTACATCTTC.

Ten or more counts support this clonotype. V usage is TRBV24-1 and J usage is TRBJ2-5, with 9 bases identical to TRBD2. There are 16 residues in the CDR3. The V and J ends lost 5 bases and 1 base, in that order; junction bases with no gene match: 7. The V gene's germline CDR1 is KGHDR and CDR2 SFDVKD. The CDR3, as DNA: TGTGCCACCAGTGGGAGCGAGCGGGGGGTCCAAGAGACCCAGTACTTC. It is translated as CATSGSERGVQETQYF.

CDR3 amino acids: CASSSAGTENSPLHF. As DNA, the CDR3 is TGCGCCAGCAGCTCGGCCGGGACAGAGAATTCACCCCTCCACTTT. This rearrangement joins TRBV5-1 to TRBJ1-6; 7 nucleotides match TRBD1. The CDR3 length is 15 residues. Germline CDR1 SGHRS, CDR2 YFSETQ. The J segment lost 7 bases and the V segment lost 3 bases, leaving 7 bases of the junction unmatched.

The chain joins TRBV6-5 to TRBJ1-1; possibly TRBD1 for D (6 bases). The V gene's germline CDR1 is MNHEY and CDR2 SVGAGI. V was pared by 5 bases and J by 4 bases, with 17 bases between. The CDR3 consists of 15 residues. The CDR3 reads CASSIGARGITEAFF. The CDR3 DNA is TGTGCCAGCAGTATAGGGGCCAGGGGTATCACTGAAGCTTTCTTT.

The J gene is TRBJ2-1, the V gene TRBV12-3 or TRBV12-4, with TRBD2 matching 8 bases. CDR3 length equals 14 residues. Trimming took 9 bases from V and 0 from J; bases not matched to a gene: 4. The CDR3 DNA sequence: TGTGCCAGTCGGGGGGGCACCTCCTACAATGAGCAGTTCTTC. Protein product: CASRGGTSYNEQFF.